The sequence of this T cell receptor (beta chain) was determined in a study of cytomegalovirus exposure and HLA in healthy donors (dated by TCRdb to 2016 to 2017). Looking at the study overall: In an earlier analysis of 550 to 750 of the donors, 250 to 350 Gb of sequence data and just under 120 million unique TCR beta sequences from 150 million to 200 million T cells were reported. An early release covering more than 500 HLA-typed donors comprised approximately 290 gigabases of sequencing data and roughly 86 million unique TCR sequences. Of the approximately 400 genotyped donors, approximately 82% fell in the genetic ancestry cluster associated with self-reported Caucasian donors. The study aimed to test whether signatures of past pathogen exposure could be identified by cataloging public T cell receptors. Using immunosequencing, the study profiled T cell repertoires from some 670 subjects and related those repertoires to cytomegalovirus serostatus. Besides the first cohort of around 670 subjects, a separate validation cohort made up of around 120 different subjects was used. The study combined high-throughput TCR immunosequencing, statistical association of individual TCRs with disease status, and machine learning to predict cytomegalovirus infection status. In a later analysis, previously published TCR beta repertoires from several hundred donors were re-analyzed and high-resolution HLA genotyping was added so that TCR occurrence patterns could be studied. The later analysis used no new phenotypic data to find candidate immune exposures, relying instead on TCR beta sequences and their occurrence across donors. An earlier analysis of several hundred of the donors applied high-throughput TCR beta sequencing to assess whether each TCR beta V gene segment acted as functional or pseudogenic. Donor age, sex, ethnicity and CMV serostatus were collected together with the repertoire data. In a later genetic analysis, genome-wide SNP genotypes for about 55% of the roughly 670 donors were used, and that subset was treated as a discovery cohort. Every repertoire in the discovery cohort had been generated on one and the same sequencing platform. Class I and class II HLA loci were covered by the typing at four-digit resolution. Typing coverage varied by locus: roughly 629-640 donors for A, B, C, DRB1 and DQB1; about 520 for DQA1; over 600 for DPA1; around 490 for DPB1. Because of strong linkage in the cohort, roughly five DR-DQ haplotypes were treated as single units for association and clustering. Across about 370 genotyped donors of the cohort, an average of about 200,000 unique TCR beta nucleotide sequences per donor were sequenced, and about a sixth of those sequences were non-productive.

This clone was detected only a few times. The clone's antigen remains unknown. No much larger clonotype is one base removed from it; base qualities were not supplied. Library preparation used the immunoSEQ multiplex PCR assay. A mixture of 60 forward primers for TCR Vbeta segments and 13 reverse primers for TCR Jbeta segments was used in the multiplex PCR. Amplification of the CDR3 region of rearranged TCR beta genes was performed with a multiplex PCR assay on genomic DNA. The Illumina HiSeq System was used to sequence the amplified TCR beta libraries as 87-base-pair reads. The original methods were these. A later analysis tallied tens of millions of unique TCR beta chains across the 666 repertoires, and around 12 million of those chains were shared by two or more donors. A nearest-neighbor algorithm error-corrected the raw reads and collapsed the reads into unique sequences, merging closely related sequences to remove PCR and sequencing errors. Alignment of CDR3 sequences to IMGT reference sequences was used to assign V, D and J gene segments. Each retained sequence needed at least a six-nucleotide match to both a V gene segment and a J gene segment. A rearrangement counted as productive if the CDR3 had no stop codons and remained in frame with V and J, and every other rearrangement counted as non-productive. CDR3 was defined according to IMGT convention as the region running from the second conserved V-encoded cysteine to the conserved J-encoded phenylalanine. In an earlier analysis of around 640 of the donors, sequences lacking an unambiguous match to a single V gene segment were excluded. An earlier analysis of around 600 of the donors classified V segments as functional when productive rearrangements were above 56.7% and as segregating when the standard deviation between donors was above 5%. A statistical classification framework was built for diagnosing cytomegalovirus status from the catalog of TCR beta chain sequences. In a later analysis, TCR nucleotide sequences were compared against IMGT/GENE-DB human TR gene sequences so that V and J genes could be assigned. A later analysis assigned CDR3 sequences and most-parsimonious VDJ recombination scenarios with the TCRdist pipeline. In a later analysis, every TCR beta chain was defined by the combination of its CDR3 amino acid sequence and its V-gene family, and reads without a unique V-gene family were dropped. In a later analysis, approximately 590 highly shared, low-generation-probability nucleotide sequences were removed to address suspected cross-contamination and a sequencing artifact. In a later analysis, a clonal expansion index was calculated for each public chain from normalized within-repertoire ranks of inferred template counts. Generation probabilities in a later analysis came from a VDJ recombination model fitted to out-of-frame rearrangements, and those results were checked against IGoR. Hypergeometric tests were used in a later analysis to score TCR-TCR, TCR-HLA and TCR-CMV co-occurrence, with a repertoire-size bias correction applied to the TCR pairs. To estimate false discovery rates, a later analysis permuted the HLA or CMV assignments 20 times. In a later analysis, co-occurring TCRs were grouped using DBSCAN, with TCRdist sequence similarity added in when clustering inside HLA-allele-positive subsets. For co-occurrence clustering, repertoires with fewer than 30,000 or more than 120,000 public chains were excluded, along with roughly 5 repertoires with anomalous nucleotide sharing. Imported from immuneACCESS, the table was reduced by TCRdb to in-frame sequences with V and J called. These copies leave out some clones; in studies compared against another copy, an unresolved V gene accounts for under half, and the cause of the remainder is not known. Clonal size and the V and J genes are those of that table, whereas D and trimming came from the DNA. This sample lists about 190,000 clones; roughly 80% were detected once. The top ten clonotypes cover about 1.5% of the sample.

What the study reported, not specific to this receptor: In a later analysis, several top co-occurrence clusters were reported to appear linked to parvovirus B19, influenza, CMV and Epstein-Barr virus. V-gene and J-gene trimming of TCR beta chains was associated with a missense DCLRE1C variant in a later genetic analysis, and the association was replicated in an independent cohort. The authors suggested that the approach could potentially be extended to other disease states and immunological phenotypes. A further reported finding was that TCR beta sequences accurately predicted the HLA-A and HLA-B alleles for most subjects in the first cohort. Seventeen rarely observed V segments, including chromosome 9 orphons, were excluded from the earlier analysis of about 500 of the donors because counts were too low. Cytomegalovirus status was reported to be diagnosed by the classifier with high specificity and sensitivity in both the original and validation cohorts. Three of the identified cytomegalovirus-associated TCR beta chains were confirmed in vitro to be specific for cytomegalovirus antigens. A later analysis found that TCR association rates varied across HLA loci, with DRB1 alleles showing the most associated TCRs and HLA-C alleles the fewest. An earlier analysis of approximately 590 of the donors showed that most TCR beta V segments appeared in productive rearrangements either about 90% or about 30% of the time, which broadly matched IMGT annotations. A later analysis found that most CMV-associated TCR beta chains appeared HLA-restricted, with HLA associations seemingly driven largely by CMV exposure. The study gave a list of under 200 TCR beta chains associated with cytomegalovirus. Because HLA typing was missing for some donors at each locus, association tests included only the typed subset. A cluster of highly shared sequence variants was judged likely to be a technical artifact of the sequencing pipeline. Roughly uniform sequencing depth across donors was assumed in presence/absence analyses, although this assumption may not hold. The cohort was sequenced for TCR beta chains only, and without alpha or paired-chain data the features that could be detected were limited. Correlated functional status among segregating V segments might reflect linkage disequilibrium, but an unknown experimental factor could not be ruled out. When HLA alleles, especially DR and DQ, strongly co-occurred, TCR associations were difficult to assign to individual alleles. For the cohort, immune exposure information was limited to CMV serostatus. Specific HLA alleles were associated with roughly 17,000 TCR beta sequences at a false discovery rate of 0.05 in a later analysis. According to a later genetic analysis, donors in an Asian-associated ancestry cluster had fewer N-insertions in productive TCRs than the approximately 690-donor mean. Most TCR sequences were seen in very few donors, while some public TCRs were found in many individuals. Compared with equally common non-associated chains, HLA-associated TCR beta chains in a later analysis were more clonally expanded and had lower generation probabilities. Some IMGT-functional V segments, including TRBV6-2 and TRBV6-3, could not be told apart with the 87-base-pair reads, so those segments were excluded.

In total, roughly 670 healthy bone marrow donors made up the cohort. Cohort members were all nominally healthy when sampled, although unrecorded immune exposures were likely present. The donor was CMV seronegative and was included in the group of a few hundred seronegative cohort members. Every donor gave a peripheral blood sample, and the peripheral blood mononuclear cells from that sample were used for TCR beta sequencing. Genomic DNA extraction from the blood cell samples was performed with the Qiagen DNeasy Blood Extraction Kit. Inclusive of the bounding cysteine and phenylalanine, the CDR3 is 13 residues long. Only the CDR3 DNA stays, 39 bases, in frame from base 1. V was cut back by 4 bases and J by 5 bases, leaving a gap of 13 bases between them. The germline V gene specifies SGHDT as CDR1 and YYEEEE as CDR2.

This sequence originates from a woman aged 18-29 years in good health and CMV-seronegative. The chain was built from TRBV5-6 and TRBJ2-7; D gene: possibly TRBD2, on 6 matching bases. The sequenced material came from PBMCs. The DNA sequence reads TGTGCCAGCAGCCGTTCGGGAGTTGACGAGCAGTACTTC. This sequence encodes CASSRSGVDEQYF.